This T cell receptor beta chain was found in a study of vaccination and CD4 T cells after COVID-19. Study context: Convalescent patients gave post-COVID blood a median about 100 days post-diagnosis, range 35 to 161. Overlapping peptides of the spike proteins of SARS-CoV-2, HCoV-NL63, HCoV-OC43 and HCoV-229E were used for cell stimulation.

Study-wide points: With convalescent patients, a median roughly 88% of reactive clones emerged solely after vaccination.

The table lists this clonotype with a count of one. What it recognizes is unknown. As to treatment: approximately 10-day PBMC culture with coronavirus spike peptide pools or control peptides (ViraFEST assay). At the Johns Hopkins FTIC core, DNA taken from cultured CD4+ T cells was sequenced by way of the Oncomine TCR Beta short-read assay. TCRdb processed the PCR reads anew with MiXCR; each CDR3 protein has one entry. The sample has approximately 14,000 distinct CDR3 sequences; around 30% are singletons. From germline, CDR1 is SGHRS and CDR2 YFSETQ. Trimming cost V 0 bases and J 1 base, with 2 bases left between them. The length of the CDR3 is 14 residues.

The sequencing sample was made of cultured CD4+ T cells from blood. This clonotype originated in a human donor with COVID-19. This chain uses TRBV5-1 with TRBJ2-6; no clear D gene. CDR3 region: CASSLGSGANVLTF. CDR3 coding DNA: TGCGCCAGCAGCTTGGGGTCTGGGGCCAACGTCCTGACTTTC. The full variable domain, in which reference TRBV5-1 and TRBJ2-6 provide the parts outside the CDR3, is KAGVTQTPRYLIKTRGQQVTLSCSPISGHRSVSWYQQTPGQGLQFLFEYFSETQRNKGNFPGRFSGRQFSNSRSEMNVSTLELGDSALYLCASSLGSGANVLTFGAGSRLTVL.